The rows below give T cell receptor beta chains drawn from one sample of a study of Tregs in tolerant kidney transplant recipients. Sequenced by immunoSEQ multiplex PCR; TCRdb stores in-frame clones only, minus some. The sample carries around 230,000 clones, about 80% recorded once. Sequencing input: CD4+ T cells from blood. The origin of the receptors is a human donor in good health. Each CDR3 is given without its conserved first and last residue.

12	TRBV6-5	TRBJ1-1	ASSYGGGGTEAF
12	TRBV6-6	TRBJ1-5	ASSYRTGNQPQH
12	TRBV2	TRBJ2-5	ASKSSRTARTQY
14	TRBV9	TRBJ1-1	ASSRLDSVGSTEAF
12	TRBV6-5	TRBJ2-7	ASSTALGPYEQY
15	TRBV29-1	TRBJ2-1	SVAGSSDRTSYNEQF
13	TRBV11-3	TRBJ2-1	ASSRPGTGGNEQF
14	TRBV4-1	TRBJ1-4	ASSQVGQGVYEKLF
9	TRBV6-1	TRBJ2-7	ASGVTYEQY
9	TRBV29-1	TRBJ1-2	SDGGVWGHT
13	TRBV11-2	TRBJ2-7	ASSLRGNTRYEQY
13	TRBV2	TRBJ2-2	ASSRDRGDTGELF
15	TRBV5-4	TRBJ2-7	ASSPGGAGGFSYEQY
13	TRBV7-8	TRBJ2-1	ATSASPSSYNEQF
14	TRBV4-1	TRBJ1-4	ASSQLQGTTNEKLF
12	TRBV6-1	TRBJ2-7	ASISRGISNEQY
16	TRBV4-1	TRBJ2-1	ASSQALAGLSGYNEQF
11	TRBV9	TRBJ2-3	ASRAGSTDTQY
12	TRBV19	TRBJ1-3	ASSVSGTGNTIY
11	TRBV10-2	TRBJ2-1	ASSAGDRGEQF
11	TRBV6-1	TRBJ2-3	ASSEGGADTQY
14	TRBV25-1	TRBJ2-1	ASSEFRLAGGNEQF
12	TRBV6-5	TRBJ2-5	ASSYRGTQETQY
16	TRBV5-1	TRBJ2-5	ASSIRDRGTKYQETQY
10	TRBV19	TRBJ2-1	AKEQGYNEQF
13	TRBV7-2	TRBJ2-7	ASSLVQGQGYEQY
12	TRBV5-6	TRBJ1-6	ASSRGLVDSPLH
10	TRBV6-5	TRBJ2-1	ASSYPGGEQF
12	TRBV11-2	TRBJ2-7	ASSLTQGAGEQY
13	TRBV19	TRBJ2-1	ASTFSGSTYNEQF
10	TRBV7-9	TRBJ1-4	ASSSPSHKLF
11	TRBV4-1	TRBJ2-1	ASSPGLAGGKF
12	TRBV18	TRBJ2-7	ASSPSTGAYEQY
14	TRBV5-6	TRBJ2-5	ASSFRGARSQETQY
13	TRBV15	TRBJ1-3	ATSRDRGAGNTIY
12	TRBV7-9	TRBJ2-5	ASSPRTGVETQY
15	TRBV5-1	TRBJ1-3	ASSLGQALPSGNTIY
13	TRBV7-9	TRBJ1-3	ASSLRADSGNTIY
12	TRBV5-1	TRBJ2-7	ASSLGLAGDEQY
16	TRBV4-2	TRBJ2-3	ASSHAGLAGIGTDTQY
12	TRBV21-1	TRBJ1-5	ASSKTDRNQPQH
13	TRBV2	TRBJ2-2	ASSEKNIGTGELF
13	TRBV30	TRBJ2-1	AWSVVGLTYNEQF
13	TRBV14	TRBJ1-5	ASSQQGAPLWPQH
12	TRBV27	TRBJ2-3	ASSRHQSTDTQY
16	TRBV25-1	TRBJ1-2	ASSEFIPPGQANYGYT
14	TRBV19	TRBJ2-7	ASSTSGTSPPYEQY
13	TRBV2	TRBJ2-5	ASSPAGTGLETQY
16	TRBV5-4	TRBJ2-2	ASSRGLAGVGNTGELF
12	TRBV4-1	TRBJ2-7	ASSQSGTSYEQY
11	TRBV7-9	TRBJ1-6	ASSLGGDSPLH
14	TRBV5-4	TRBJ1-1	ASSPKGGTGVTEAF
14	TRBV11-1	TRBJ2-7	ASSTRRTSDDYEQY